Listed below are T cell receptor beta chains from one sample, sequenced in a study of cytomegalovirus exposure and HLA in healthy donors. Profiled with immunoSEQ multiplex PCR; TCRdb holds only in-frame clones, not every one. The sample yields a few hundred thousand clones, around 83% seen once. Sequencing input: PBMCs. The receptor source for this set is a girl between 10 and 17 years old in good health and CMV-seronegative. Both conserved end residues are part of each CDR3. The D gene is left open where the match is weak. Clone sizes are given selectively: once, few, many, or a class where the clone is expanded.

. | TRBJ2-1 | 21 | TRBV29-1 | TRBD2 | CSVPRWGTSGGTSSSYNEQFF | TGCAGCGTCCCCAGATGGGGGACTAGCGGGGGTACCAGTAGCTCCTACAATGAGCAGTTCTTC
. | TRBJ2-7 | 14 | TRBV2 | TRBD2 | CASRPVRSGGEQYF | TGTGCCAGCAGGCCAGTGAGATCGGGGGGCGAGCAGTACTTC
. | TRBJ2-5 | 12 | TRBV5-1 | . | CASSLDQARKHF | TGCGCCAGCAGCTTGGATCAGGCAAGGAAGCACTTC
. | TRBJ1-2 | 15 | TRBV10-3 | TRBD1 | CAISRDRDRYYGYTF | TGTGCCATCAGCCGGGACAGAGATCGCTATTATGGCTACACCTTC
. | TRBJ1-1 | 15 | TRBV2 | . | CASSERTTWNTEAFF | TGTGCCAGCAGTGAAAGGACAACTTGGAACACTGAAGCTTTCTTT
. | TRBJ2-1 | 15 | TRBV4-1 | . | CASSPRTYSYNEQFF | TGCGCCAGCAGCCCCCGGACTTATTCCTACAATGAGCAGTTCTTC
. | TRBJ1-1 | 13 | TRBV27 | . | CASRGTGIPQAFF | TGTGCCAGCCGTGGCACAGGGATACCTCAAGCTTTCTTT
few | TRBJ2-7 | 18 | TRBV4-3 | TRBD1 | CASSQVGGQGSSGYEQYF | TGCGCCAGCAGCCAAGTGGGAGGACAGGGCTCCTCCGGGTACGAGCAGTACTTC
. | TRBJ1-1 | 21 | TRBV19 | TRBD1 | CASSMSGVDGRLDRENTEAFF | TGTGCCAGTAGTATGTCAGGGGTTGACGGGAGGCTGGACAGGGAGAACACTGAAGCTTTCTTT
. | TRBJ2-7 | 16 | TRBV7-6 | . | CASSPTLGGARYEQYF | TGTGCCAGCAGTCCTACCCTGGGGGGAGCCCGCTACGAGCAGTACTTC
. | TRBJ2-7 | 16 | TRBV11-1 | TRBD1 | CASSLGRDRDAYEQYF | TGTGCCAGCAGCTTAGGCCGGGACAGGGATGCCTACGAGCAGTACTTC
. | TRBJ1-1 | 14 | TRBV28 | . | CASKEPQGGSEAFF | TGTGCCAGCAAAGAACCTCAGGGCGGGAGTGAAGCTTTCTTT
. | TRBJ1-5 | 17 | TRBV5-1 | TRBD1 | CASSAGPGQGINQPQHF | TGCGCCAGCAGCGCCGGTCCGGGACAGGGCATCAATCAGCCCCAGCATTTT
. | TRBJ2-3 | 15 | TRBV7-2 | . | CASSLIRVQTDTQYF | TGTGCCAGCAGCTTAATCCGGGTCCAGACAGATACGCAGTATTTT
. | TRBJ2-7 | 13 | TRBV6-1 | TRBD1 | CASGGQGAYEQYF | TGTGCCAGCGGGGGACAGGGGGCCTACGAGCAGTACTTC
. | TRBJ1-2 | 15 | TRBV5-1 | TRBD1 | CASSLDGTVNYGYTF | TGCGCCAGCAGCTTGGACGGGACAGTCAACTATGGCTACACCTTC
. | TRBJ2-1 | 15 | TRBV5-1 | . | CASSLGGASYNEQFF | TGCGCCAGCAGCTTGGGCGGGGCCTCCTACAATGAGCAGTTCTTC
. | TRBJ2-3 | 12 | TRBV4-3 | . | CASSHGADTQYF | TGCGCCAGCAGCCACGGGGCAGATACGCAGTATTTT
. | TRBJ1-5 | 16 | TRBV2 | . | CASRGRARGSNQPQHF | TGTGCCAGCAGGGGAAGGGCCAGGGGAAGCAATCAGCCCCAGCATTTT
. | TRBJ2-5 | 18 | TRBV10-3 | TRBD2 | CAISDPSRLAGGQETQYF | TGTGCCATCAGTGACCCTAGCCGACTAGCGGGAGGACAAGAGACCCAGTACTTC
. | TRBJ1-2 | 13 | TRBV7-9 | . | CASSLQGNGGYTF | TGTGCCAGCAGCTTACAGGGTAATGGGGGCTACACCTTC
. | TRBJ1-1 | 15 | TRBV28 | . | CASGRSMTGGTEAFF | TGTGCCAGCGGGAGATCGATGACAGGTGGGACTGAAGCTTTCTTT
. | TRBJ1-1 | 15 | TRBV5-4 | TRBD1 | CASSLGTGVYTEAFF | TGTGCCAGCAGCTTAGGGACAGGGGTCTACACTGAAGCTTTCTTT
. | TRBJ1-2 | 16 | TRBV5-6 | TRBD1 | CASSLALDRTFYGYTF | TGTGCCAGCAGCTTGGCCCTGGACAGGACTTTCTATGGCTACACCTTC
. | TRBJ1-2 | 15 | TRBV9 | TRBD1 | CASSARDFRQGGYTF | TGTGCCAGCAGCGCCCGCGATTTTAGACAGGGCGGCTACACCTTC
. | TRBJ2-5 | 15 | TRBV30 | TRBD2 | CAWRGWREGPETQYF | TGTGCCTGGAGGGGCTGGCGGGAGGGCCCGGAGACCCAGTACTTC
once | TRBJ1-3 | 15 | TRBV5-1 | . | CASSLGSGYGNTIYF | TGCGCCAGCAGCTTGGGGTCAGGATATGGAAACACCATATATTTT
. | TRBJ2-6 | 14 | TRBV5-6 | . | CASSQISGANVLTF | TGTGCCAGCAGTCAGATCTCTGGGGCCAACGTCCTGACTTTC
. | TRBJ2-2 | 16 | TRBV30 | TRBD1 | CAWGRGQPSNTGELFF | TGTGCCTGGGGAAGGGGACAGCCTTCGAACACCGGGGAGCTGTTTTTT
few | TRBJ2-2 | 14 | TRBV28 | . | CASSFGGGAGELFF | TGTGCCAGCAGTTTCGGAGGGGGGGCCGGGGAGCTGTTTTTT
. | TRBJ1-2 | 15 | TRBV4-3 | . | CASSQDEETVHGYTF | TGCGCCAGCAGCCAAGATGAGGAAACCGTGCATGGCTACACCTTC
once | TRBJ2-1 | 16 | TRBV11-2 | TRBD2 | CASSLRAGVDWNEQFF | TGTGCCAGCAGCCTCCGAGCGGGAGTAGATTGGAATGAGCAGTTCTTC
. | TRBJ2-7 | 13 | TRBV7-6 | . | CASSLQSSYEQYF | TGTGCCAGCAGCCTACAGAGCTCCTACGAGCAGTACTTC
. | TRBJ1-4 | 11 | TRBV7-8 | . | CASSSREKLFF | TGTGCCAGCAGCTCGAGAGAAAAACTGTTTTTT
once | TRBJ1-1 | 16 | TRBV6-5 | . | CASSYLAGALNTEAFF | TGTGCCAGCAGTTACCTCGCGGGGGCCCTAAACACTGAAGCTTTCTTT
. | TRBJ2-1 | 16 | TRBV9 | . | CASSVVDLSSYNEQFF | TGTGCCAGCAGCGTAGTTGATCTCAGCTCCTACAATGAGCAGTTCTTC
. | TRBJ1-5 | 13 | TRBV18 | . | CASSPSGNQPQHF | TGTGCCAGCTCACCCTCAGGGAATCAGCCCCAGCATTTT
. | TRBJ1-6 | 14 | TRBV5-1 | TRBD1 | CASSRDRSNSPLHF | TGCGCCAGCAGTAGGGACAGGTCGAATTCACCCCTCCACTTT
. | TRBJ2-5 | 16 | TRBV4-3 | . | CASSQDARGGEKTQYF | TGCGCCAGCAGCCAAGATGCCCGGGGTGGTGAGAAGACCCAGTACTTC
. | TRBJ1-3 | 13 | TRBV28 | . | CATLQGTGNTIYF | TGTGCCACACTACAGGGTACTGGAAACACCATATATTTT
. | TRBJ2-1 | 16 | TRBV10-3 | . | CAISESRGAILNEQFF | TGTGCCATCAGTGAGTCAAGGGGCGCGATACTCAATGAGCAGTTCTTC
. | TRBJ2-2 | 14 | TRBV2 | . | CASSEAVNTGELFF | TGTGCCAGCAGTGAGGCAGTGAACACCGGGGAGCTGTTTTTT
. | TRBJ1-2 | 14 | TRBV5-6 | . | CASSLGSSSYGYTF | TGTGCCAGCAGCTTGGGCTCTAGCAGCTATGGCTACACCTTC
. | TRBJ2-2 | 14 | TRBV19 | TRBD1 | CASSSDRNTGELFF | TGTGCCAGTAGCTCGGACAGGAATACCGGGGAGCTGTTTTTT